This entry lists 25 T cell receptor beta chains sequenced from one sample in a study of a mutant IDH1 vaccine in newly diagnosed glioma (dated by TCRdb to about 2021). In light of the paper, this sample's time point label describes: baseline, week 1 (first vaccination visit). The sample's treatment or condition label is to be understood as: pre-vaccination baseline after standard-of-care therapy. Libraries came from the immunoSEQ multiplex PCR assay. Imported from immuneACCESS, the table was reduced by TCRdb to in-frame sequences with V and J called. These copies leave out some clones; in studies compared against another copy, an unresolved V gene accounts for under half, and the cause of the remainder is not known. The sample table holds 85,000 to 100,000 clones, of which about 80% were seen once. 6% to 8% of the sample is held by the ten biggest clonotypes. The sequenced sample was PBMCs, obtained from a glioma patient treated with radiotherapy, temozolomide or both. The receptors were gathered from a man aged 35-49 years with glioma.

This clone was seen more than once but under ten times. The V gene is TRBV10-1, the J gene TRBJ1-2, with D unclear. V was trimmed by 3 bases and J by 2 bases, leaving 7 bases between them. The CDR3 has 13 amino acids. The germline V gene encodes CDR1 WNHNN and CDR2 SYGVQD (reference sequence). The CDR3 loop reads CASSEHPNYGYTF. The CDR3 nucleotides read TGCGCCAGCAGTGAACATCCCAACTATGGCTACACCTTC.

The J gene is TRBJ2-1, the V gene TRBV14, with TRBD1 as a possible D gene (6 bases). The length of the CDR3 is 13 residues. The V gene lost 0 bases and the J gene lost 12 bases, with 12 bases spanning the gap. Germline V gene lookup returns CDR1 SGHDN and CDR2 FVKESK. CDR3 sequence: CASSQDFVGGQFF. CDR3 DNA: TGTGCCAGCAGCCAAGATTTCGTAGGGGGGCAGTTCTTC. Variable domain in full (rest from reference TRBV14 and TRBJ2-1): EAGVTQFPSHSVIEKGQTVTLRCDPISGHDNLYWYRRVMGKEIKFLLHFVKESKQDESGMPNNRFLAERTGGTYSTLKVQPAELEDSGVYFCASSQDFVGGQFFGPGTRLTVL.

This sequence joins TRBV4-2 and TRBJ2-5; 7 bases agree with TRBD2. With 3 bases clipped from V and 5 bases from J, the junction kept 9 bases outside the gene matches. Germline CDR1 and CDR2: LGHNA and YNFKEQ. This CDR3 spans 15 amino acids. CDR3 nucleotides: TGTGCCAGCAGCCATTCGACTAGCTTTAGTGAGACCCAGTACTTC. As protein: CASSHSTSFSETQYF.

Points on this clone: The germline gene is not matched at one end of the junction; a read error may be the cause. The V call is TRBV5-6, the J call TRBJ2-1; a weak D match, TRBD2 (6 bases). This CDR3 region has 12 residues. Germline-derived CDR1 and CDR2 are SGHDT and YYEEEE. DNA of the CDR3: TGTGCCAGCTCGGTGGGGCGGGACCCTCGGGTCTTC. Encoded protein: CASSVGRDPRVF.

J is TRBJ2-7 and V is TRBV18; TRBD1 aligns across 11 bases. CDR1 is KGHSH and CDR2 is LQKENI in the germline V gene. V lost 2 bases, J lost 6 bases, and 3 bases stayed unmatched. The CDR3 is 14 residues long. CDR3 nucleotides: TGTGCCAGCTCACCAGGGACAGGGGGGACCGAGCAGTACTTC. Translation: CASSPGTGGTEQYF.

As to this clone: This sample also contains other DNA sequences that code for the same CDR3. This chain uses TRBV29-1 with TRBJ2-3; D gene ambiguous. V was trimmed by 1 base and J by 9 bases, leaving 5 bases between them. The length of the CDR3 is 10 residues. Germline loops: CDR1 SQVTM, CDR2 ANQGSEA. The CDR3 here is CSVEVQTQYF. In nucleotides, the CDR3 is TGCAGCGTTGAAGTACAAACGCAGTATTTT.

The gene calls are TRBV6-6 and TRBJ1-4; perhaps TRBD1 as D (5 bases). CDR3 length equals 16 residues. Germline V gene lookup returns CDR1 MNHNY and CDR2 SVGAGI (reference sequence). Trimming removed 8 bases at V and 11 bases at J, with 27 bases between. Here the CDR3 DNA reads TGTGCCAGCCTTACTTCACAAACAGGAGGGACCCATAAACTGTTTTTT. Translated: CASLTSQTGGTHKLFF.

This clone has a count of ten or more. Mismatch with germline at one junction end may stem from a read error. This chain connects TRBV7-7 to TRBJ2-3, with TRBD2 identical over 7 bases. CDR3 length: 14 amino acids. From germline, CDR1 is SSHAT and CDR2 FNYEAQ (reference sequence). The CDR3 DNA reads TGTGCTAGCAGCTTGGAGCGGGGAACAGATACGCAGTATTTT. Its protein is CASSLERGTDTQYF.

The CDR3 DNA reads as TGTGCCAGCTCACCCCGACTAGACGAGGGCTACACCTTC. Translation: CASSPRLDEGYTF. The genes are TRBV18 and TRBJ1-2; no reliable D call. Germline CDR1 KGHSH, CDR2 LQKENI. Trimming removed 3 bases from V and 8 bases from J, with 13 bases in between. The length of the CDR3 is 13 residues.

The genes are TRBV4-3 and TRBJ1-2; 9 bases are a match to TRBD1. J lost 8 bases, V lost 1 base, and 5 bases had no gene match. Per germline, CDR1 LGHNA and CDR2 YSLEER. The CDR3 extends over 14 amino acids. The CDR3 reads CASSQVGQGQGYTF. The CDR3 DNA follows: TGCGCCAGCAGCCAAGTAGGACAGGGGCAGGGCTACACCTTC.

This clone occurred once. The chain has TRBV6-5 and TRBJ2-5; unclear D gene. In germline, CDR1 is MNHEY, CDR2 SVGAGI. This CDR3 contains 13 residues. Trimming took 2 bases from V and 5 from J, leaving 9 bases between them. CDR3 sequence: CASSYGRSETQYF. In nucleotides, the CDR3 is TGTGCCAGCAGTTACGGCAGGAGTGAGACCCAGTACTTC.

The chain uses TRBV21-1 and TRBJ2-1; TRBD2 was called by the table and not checked on the DNA. TRBV21-1 is termed a pseudogene. The CDR3 contains 14 residues. The CDR3 region is CASSKSGYYNEQFF. CDR3 nucleotides: TGTGCCAGCAGCAAGTCCGGGTACTACAATGAGCAGTTCTTC.

The chain carries TRBV30 and TRBJ2-2, with D perhaps being TRBD1 or TRBD2 (5 bases each). Trimming took 1 base from V and 7 from J, leaving 16 bases between them. The CDR3 loop spans 15 amino acids. Germline values: CDR1 GTSNPN, CDR2 SVGIG (reference sequence). The CDR3 here is CAWSAGRGQDGELFF. CDR3 sequence (DNA): TGTGCCTGGAGTGCGGGACGGGGCCAGGACGGGGAGCTGTTTTTT. Full variable domain (outside the CDR3, taken from reference TRBV30 and TRBJ2-2): SQTIHQWPATLVQPVGSPLSLECTVEGTSNPNLYWYRQAAGRGLQLLFYSVGIGQISSEVPQNLSASRPQDRQFILSSKKLLLSDSGFYLCAWSAGRGQDGELFFGEGSRLTVL.

V and J are TRBV4-3 and TRBJ1-2, with 7 nucleotides matching TRBD1. Looked up from germline, CDR1 is LGHNA and CDR2 is YSLEER. The CDR3 spans 14 residues. Trimming removed 5 bases from V and 3 bases from J; junction bases left unmatched: 6. The CDR3 sequence: CASSSQGGHYGYTF. CDR3 in DNA: TGCGCCAGCAGCTCCCAGGGGGGCCACTATGGCTACACCTTC.

This chain joins TRBV28 and TRBJ1-2, with 8 bases identical to TRBD1. Germline lookup yields CDR1 MDHEN and CDR2 SYDVKM. The junction had 7 bases not matched to a gene; V was cut back by 5 bases and J by 8 bases. The length of the CDR3 is 13 residues. CDR3 loop: CASSGQGQVGYTF. DNA of the CDR3: TGTGCCAGCAGTGGACAGGGTCAAGTCGGCTACACCTTC.

This clone showed up just once. V and J are TRBV19 and TRBJ1-6; TRBD1 matches at 7 bases. Trimming took 6 bases from V and 4 from J; bases not matched to a gene: 6. This CDR3 spans 15 amino acids. The germline CDR1 and CDR2 sequences are LNHDA and SQIVND (reference sequence). The DNA of the CDR3 is TGTGCCAGTAGGGAATACAGGGGATATAATTCACCCCTCCACTTT. Amino acid sequence: CASREYRGYNSPLHF.

V and J are TRBV6-1 and TRBJ1-5; no definite D call. V was clipped by 3 bases and J by 3 bases, with 9 bases between them. The V gene's germline CDR1 is MNHNS and CDR2 SASEGT. This CDR3 is 14 amino acids long. The chain's CDR3 is CASSESSYNQPQHF. Written as DNA, the CDR3 is TGTGCCAGCAGTGAGTCGAGCTACAATCAGCCCCAGCATTTT.

The rearrangement joins TRBV7-2 to TRBJ2-3; tentative D call: TRBD2 (6 bases). The CDR3 sequence is 17 residues long. Deletions cut 0 bases from V and 4 bases from J, with 17 bases between. CDR1 and CDR2 (germline): SGHTA, FQGNSA. CDR3 region: CASSLAVGRRGADTQYF. The CDR3, as DNA: TGTGCCAGCAGCTTAGCGGTGGGAAGGCGCGGGGCAGATACGCAGTATTTT.

This chain joins TRBV11-2 and TRBJ2-5; possibly TRBD1 for D (6 bases). The CDR3 spans 13 residues. Germline V lookup: CDR1 SGHAT, CDR2 FQNNGV. The V gene lost 5 bases and the J gene lost 3 bases, with 10 bases spanning the gap. The CDR3 sequence: CASSPTGEETQYF. CDR3 DNA: TGTGCCAGCAGCCCGACAGGAGAAGAGACCCAGTACTTC. The full variable domain, with the rest looked up from reference TRBV11-2 and TRBJ2-5, is EAGVAQSPRYKIIEKRQSVAFWCNPISGHATLYWYQQILGQGPKLLIQFQNNGVVDDSQLPKDRFSAERLKGVDSTLKIQPAKLEDSAVYLCASSPTGEETQYFGPGTRLLVL.

This clone appeared a few times. The V call is TRBV6-1, the J call TRBJ1-2, with 7 bases matching TRBD1. The CDR3 loop spans 13 amino acids. V was clipped by 6 bases and J by 4 bases; unmatched bases: 5. CDR1 is MNHNS, CDR2 SASEGT, per germline. CDR3 coding DNA: TGTGCCAGCAGGGAGACAGGGATCTATGGCTACACCTTC. Its protein product is CASRETGIYGYTF.

The rearrangement joins TRBV12-5 to TRBJ1-5; D not certain. V was shortened by 5 bases and J by 3 bases, with 14 bases between the two germline ends. This CDR3 has 15 residues. The germline CDR1 and CDR2 sequences are LGHNT and FRNRAP. The CDR3 region is CASGRDTGYNQPQHF. The CDR3 DNA reads as TGTGCTAGTGGTCGCGACACGGGTTACAATCAGCCCCAGCATTTT.

The chain combines TRBV5-4 with TRBJ2-5; D gene uncertain. This CDR3 region has 14 residues. The V end lost 0 bases, the J end lost 1 base, and 7 bases lay between the germline ends. Germline V CDR1 and CDR2: SGHNT, YYREEE (reference sequence). CDR3 coding DNA: TGTGCCAGCAGCTTGGCGTCGGGCCAAGAGACCCAGTACTTC. This encodes CASSLASGQETQYF.

CDR3 loop: CASSFQGSETQYF. The CDR3 DNA reads as TGTGCCAGCAGCTTTCAAGGGTCCGAGACCCAGTACTTC. The rearrangement joins TRBV7-3 to TRBJ2-5; D not resolved. Trimming shortened V by 3 bases and J by 5 bases, and 10 bases separated the two germline ends. Germline assignment: CDR1 SGHTA and CDR2 FQGTGA. This CDR3 has 13 residues.

The chain joins TRBV19 to TRBJ1-2, with 7 nucleotides matching TRBD1. Per the germline V gene, CDR1 is LNHDA and CDR2 is SQIVND (reference sequence). After removal of 5 bases from V and 3 bases from J, the junction contained 6 bases not matched to a gene. The CDR3 has 14 amino acids. In nucleotides, the CDR3 is TGTGCCAGTAGTCGACAGGGTCGGGACTATGGCTACACCTTC. Its protein product is CASSRQGRDYGYTF.

This chain links TRBV11-3 with TRBJ2-3; TRBD2 might be the D (5 bases). Trimming took 5 bases from V and 2 from J, leaving 14 bases between them. The CDR3 is 15 residues long. CDR1 SGHNT and CDR2 YENEEA come from the germline V gene. Here the CDR3 DNA reads TGTGCCAGCAGCCCCGGAGGAACTAACACAGATACGCAGTATTTT. This sequence encodes CASSPGGTNTDTQYF.